The source of this TCR beta chain is a study of T cell responses to AZD1222 COVID-19 vaccine. Study-level points and caveats: Unmutated variant regions are reportedly the target of nearly half of TCRs that are spike-specific. Following two doses of AZD1222, Spike-specific TCR breadth and depth rose.

Between the trimmed V and J ends, which lost 7 bases and 3 bases, there was a span of 10 bases. Germline lookup yields CDR1 LNHDA and CDR2 SQIVND (reference sequence). The CDR3 totals 14 residues. This clone was seen a few times. The antigen is not known. Sequenced by immunoSEQ multiplex PCR; TCRdb stores in-frame clones only, minus some. The table records some 140,000 clones, over 90% of them present only once. The specimen comprised peripheral blood, sampled on day 0 of AZD1222 vaccination. The sequence derives from an adult in good health. J is TRBJ2-6 and V is TRBV19, with D possibly being TRBD2 (5 bases). The CDR3 DNA reads as TGTGCCAGTAAGGAGGACTTTGGGGCCAACGTCCTGACTTTC. As protein: CASKEDFGANVLTF.